A selection of T cell receptor beta chains follows, all from one sample in a study of graft-versus-host responses after intestinal transplantation. These receptors are not linked to any known antigen. Measured with immunoSEQ multiplex PCR; TCRdb has only the in-frame clones, and not every one. This table holds 90,000 or so clones, around 83% found once. Sequencing used unstimulated CD4+ T cells sorted from spleen or lymph node cells, obtained before intestinal transplant. These receptors originate from a human donor who received an intestinal transplant. CDR3s include the opening cysteine and the closing phenylalanine or tryptophan. Each record gives: CDR3 protein, CDR3 DNA, V gene, J gene, CDR3 length, D gene, clone size. D genes are given only for firm matches. The size field is filled for only some rows; it gives once, few, many or a size class.

cdr3_aa: CASSVGRLAGGEKLFF
cdr3_nt: TGCGCCAGCAGCGTTGGCAGGTTGGCCGGGGGTGAAAAACTGTTTTTT
v_call: TRBV5-1
j_call: TRBJ1-4
cdr3_length: 16
d_call: NA
clone_size: NA

cdr3_aa: CASSLKVGGYGYTF
cdr3_nt: TGTGCCAGCAGCTTAAAGGTCGGGGGCTATGGCTACACCTTC
v_call: TRBV7-9
j_call: TRBJ1-2
cdr3_length: 14
d_call: NA
clone_size: NA

cdr3_aa: CASSRYQTGDYGYTF
cdr3_nt: TGTGCCAGCTCACGGTATCAGACAGGAGACTATGGCTACACCTTC
v_call: TRBV18
j_call: TRBJ1-2
cdr3_length: 15
d_call: NA
clone_size: NA

cdr3_aa: CASSSRENNEKLFF
cdr3_nt: TGTGCCAGCAGCTCGAGGGAGAATAATGAAAAACTGTTTTTT
v_call: TRBV7-8
j_call: TRBJ1-4
cdr3_length: 14
d_call: NA
clone_size: medium-sized

cdr3_aa: CASSFRPPPGDTQYF
cdr3_nt: TGTGCCAGCAGCTTCCGCCCTCCGCCGGGAGATACGCAGTATTTT
v_call: TRBV11-2
j_call: TRBJ2-3
cdr3_length: 15
d_call: NA
clone_size: NA

cdr3_aa: CAIGRASGGISTDTQYF
cdr3_nt: TGTGCCATCGGTAGGGCTAGCGGGGGGATCAGCACAGATACGCAGTATTTT
v_call: TRBV10-3
j_call: TRBJ2-3
cdr3_length: 17
d_call: TRBD2
clone_size: NA

cdr3_aa: CASSSGTGGSPHNYGYTF
cdr3_nt: TGTGCCAGCAGTTCGGGGACAGGGGGCTCTCCTCACAACTATGGCTACACCTTC
v_call: TRBV28
j_call: TRBJ1-2
cdr3_length: 18
d_call: TRBD1
clone_size: once

cdr3_aa: CASSQGQLLMNTEAFF
cdr3_nt: TGCGCCAGCAGCCAAGGACAGCTTCTAATGAACACTGAAGCTTTCTTT
v_call: TRBV4-1
j_call: TRBJ1-1
cdr3_length: 16
d_call: NA
clone_size: NA

cdr3_aa: CASLRAGAPEAFF
cdr3_nt: TGTGCCAGCCTCCGGGCAGGGGCCCCAGAAGCTTTCTTT
v_call: TRBV27
j_call: TRBJ1-1
cdr3_length: 13
d_call: NA
clone_size: NA

cdr3_aa: CASSLWSREVYNEQFF
cdr3_nt: TGTGCCAGCAGTTTATGGTCCAGGGAGGTATACAATGAGCAGTTCTTC
v_call: TRBV28
j_call: TRBJ2-1
cdr3_length: 16
d_call: NA
clone_size: NA

cdr3_aa: CASSTRGGRETQYF
cdr3_nt: TGTGCCAGCAGCACACGGGGGGGCCGGGAGACCCAGTACTTC
v_call: TRBV7-8
j_call: TRBJ2-5
cdr3_length: 14
d_call: TRBD2
clone_size: NA

cdr3_aa: CASSLRRDDEQYF
cdr3_nt: TGTGCCAGCAGTTTGAGGCGGGACGACGAGCAGTACTTC
v_call: TRBV28
j_call: TRBJ2-7
cdr3_length: 13
d_call: NA
clone_size: once

cdr3_aa: CASSQDGANTEAFF
cdr3_nt: TGTGCCAGCAGCCAAGATGGAGCAAACACTGAAGCTTTCTTT
v_call: TRBV4-2
j_call: TRBJ1-1
cdr3_length: 14
d_call: NA
clone_size: NA

cdr3_aa: CASSSSLITQAKNIQYF
cdr3_nt: TGTGCCAGCAGTTCAAGCCTCATAACCCAAGCCAAAAACATTCAGTACTTC
v_call: TRBV27
j_call: TRBJ2-4
cdr3_length: 17
d_call: NA
clone_size: NA

cdr3_aa: CASSRQGKSSPLHF
cdr3_nt: TGTGCCAGCAGTAGACAGGGGAAAAGTTCACCCCTCCACTTT
v_call: TRBV6-5
j_call: TRBJ1-6
cdr3_length: 14
d_call: TRBD1
clone_size: NA

cdr3_aa: CATGPPTLYEQYF
cdr3_nt: TGTGCCACAGGGCCCCCGACGTTGTACGAGCAGTACTTC
v_call: TRBV28
j_call: TRBJ2-7
cdr3_length: 13
d_call: NA
clone_size: NA

cdr3_aa: CASSQGQGDIQYF
cdr3_nt: TGTGCCAGCAGCCAGGGACAGGGGGACATTCAGTACTTC
v_call: TRBV4-2
j_call: TRBJ2-4
cdr3_length: 13
d_call: TRBD1
clone_size: NA

cdr3_aa: CSASAEREQFF
cdr3_nt: TGCAGTGCTAGCGCGGAAAGGGAGCAGTTCTTC
v_call: TRBV20-1
j_call: TRBJ2-1
cdr3_length: 11
d_call: NA
clone_size: NA

cdr3_aa: CASSFRQAARYTF
cdr3_nt: TGTGCCAGCAGCTTTCGGCAGGCCGCTCGCTACACCTTC
v_call: TRBV5-4
j_call: TRBJ1-2
cdr3_length: 13
d_call: NA
clone_size: NA

cdr3_aa: CASSTTGALAEAFF
cdr3_nt: TGTGCCAGCTCCACGACAGGGGCGCTGGCTGAAGCTTTCTTT
v_call: TRBV19
j_call: TRBJ1-1
cdr3_length: 14
d_call: TRBD1
clone_size: NA

cdr3_aa: CASSLGFPGETQYF
cdr3_nt: TGTGCCAGCAGCTTAGGGTTCCCCGGAGAGACCCAGTACTTC
v_call: TRBV7-9
j_call: TRBJ2-5
cdr3_length: 14
d_call: NA
clone_size: NA

cdr3_aa: CASSTLFGSQNEQFF
cdr3_nt: TGTGCCAGCAGTACATTGTTTGGTTCCCAGAATGAGCAGTTCTTC
v_call: TRBV28
j_call: TRBJ2-1
cdr3_length: 15
d_call: NA
clone_size: NA

cdr3_aa: CASSLTAGYEQYF
cdr3_nt: TGTGCCAGCAGCTTAACAGCCGGGTACGAGCAGTACTTC
v_call: TRBV7-3
j_call: TRBJ2-7
cdr3_length: 13
d_call: NA
clone_size: NA

cdr3_aa: CASSLRGWGANVLTF
cdr3_nt: TGCGCCAGCAGCTTGAGGGGGTGGGGGGCCAACGTCCTGACTTTC
v_call: TRBV5-1
j_call: TRBJ2-6
cdr3_length: 15
d_call: NA
clone_size: NA

cdr3_aa: CASRGVWGDRTDTQYF
cdr3_nt: TGTGCCAGCAGAGGAGTGTGGGGGGACCGCACAGATACGCAGTATTTT
v_call: TRBV5-6
j_call: TRBJ2-3
cdr3_length: 16
d_call: NA
clone_size: NA

cdr3_aa: CASIDPGTWDYGYTF
cdr3_nt: TGTGCCAGCATCGATCCCGGGACTTGGGACTATGGCTACACCTTC
v_call: TRBV7-9
j_call: TRBJ1-2
cdr3_length: 15
d_call: NA
clone_size: NA